This entry lists 3 T cell receptor beta chains sequenced from one sample in a study of blood T cell repertoires in COVID-19. TCRdb keeps only in-frame clones here, not all; method: immunoSEQ multiplex PCR. This table holds 88,000 or so clones, roughly nine tenths found once. The sequencing sample was made of peripheral blood. These receptor sequences come from a man aged 50 or older with acute or convalescent COVID-19.

The chain's CDR3 is CASSIGGGRSGANVLTF. CDR3 DNA: TGTGCCAGTAGTATAGGTGGCGGCCGCTCTGGGGCCAACGTCCTGACTTTC. The V gene is TRBV19, the J gene TRBJ2-6, with D unclear. The V end was cut by 1 base, the J end by 0 bases, with 10 bases between. The CDR3 is 17 amino acids. The V gene's germline CDR1 is LNHDA and CDR2 SQIVND (reference sequence).

The gene calls are TRBV7-3 and TRBJ2-1, with 9 positions matching TRBD1. The V gene end was trimmed by 4 bases and the J gene end by 2 bases; junction bases not matched to a gene: 3. Per the germline V gene, CDR1 is SGHTA and CDR2 is FQGTGA. The CDR3 totals 15 residues. CDR3 in amino acids: CASSSGTGTYNEQFF. The CDR3 nucleotides read TGTGCCAGCAGCTCCGGGACAGGGACCTACAATGAGCAGTTCTTC.

The chain links TRBV7-2 to TRBJ2-3; perhaps TRBD2 as D (7 bases). Per germline, CDR1 SGHTA and CDR2 FQGNSA. V shed 5 bases and J shed 5 bases, with 29 bases lying between them. The CDR3 totals 19 residues. The CDR3 sequence is CASSAPGGLRGGRGDTQYF. For the CDR3, the DNA is TGTGCCAGCAGCGCCCCCGGAGGGCTGAGGGGGGGCCGGGGAGATACGCAGTATTTT.